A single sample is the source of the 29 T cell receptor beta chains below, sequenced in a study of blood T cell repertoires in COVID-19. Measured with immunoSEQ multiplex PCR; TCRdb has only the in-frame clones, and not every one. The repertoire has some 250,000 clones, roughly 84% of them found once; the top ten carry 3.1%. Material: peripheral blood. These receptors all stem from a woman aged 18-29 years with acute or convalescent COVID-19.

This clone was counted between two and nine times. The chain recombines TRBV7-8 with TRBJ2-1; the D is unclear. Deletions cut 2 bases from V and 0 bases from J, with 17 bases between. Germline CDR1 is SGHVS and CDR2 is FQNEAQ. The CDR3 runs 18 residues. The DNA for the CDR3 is TGTGCCAGCAGCTTACTTGGTCTGGCGGAAAGCTCCTACAATGAGCAGTTCTTC. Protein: CASSLLGLAESSYNEQFF.

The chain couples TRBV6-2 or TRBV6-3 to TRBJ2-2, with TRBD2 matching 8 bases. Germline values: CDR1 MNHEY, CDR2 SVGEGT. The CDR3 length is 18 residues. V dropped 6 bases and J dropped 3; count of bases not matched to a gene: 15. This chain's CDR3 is CASSPWGAGAKYTGELFF. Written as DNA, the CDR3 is TGTGCCAGCAGCCCATGGGGAGCGGGAGCGAAGTACACCGGGGAGCTGTTTTTT.

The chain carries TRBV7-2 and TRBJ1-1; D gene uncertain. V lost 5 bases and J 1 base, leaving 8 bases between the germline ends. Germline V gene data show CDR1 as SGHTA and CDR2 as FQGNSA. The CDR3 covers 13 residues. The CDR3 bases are TGTGCCAGCAGCCCGGGTTCGAACACTGAAGCTTTCTTT. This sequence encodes CASSPGSNTEAFF.

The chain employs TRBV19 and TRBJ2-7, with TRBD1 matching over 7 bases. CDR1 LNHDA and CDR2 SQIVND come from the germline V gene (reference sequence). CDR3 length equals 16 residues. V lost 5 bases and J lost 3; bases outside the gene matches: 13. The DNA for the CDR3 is TGTGCCAGTAGTCAGGGGTTCCAGGGACAGAACTACGAGCAGTACTTC. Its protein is CASSQGFQGQNYEQYF.

DNA of the CDR3: TGTGCCAGCAGCCGTACAGGGGGCAACGTCTACGAGCAGTACTTC. This encodes CASSRTGGNVYEQYF. The gene calls are TRBV9 and TRBJ2-7; 9 positions match TRBD1. Germline V gene lookup returns CDR1 SGDLS and CDR2 YYNGEE. The CDR3 covers 15 residues. V gave up 4 bases and J gave up 3 bases; unmatched junction bases: 8.

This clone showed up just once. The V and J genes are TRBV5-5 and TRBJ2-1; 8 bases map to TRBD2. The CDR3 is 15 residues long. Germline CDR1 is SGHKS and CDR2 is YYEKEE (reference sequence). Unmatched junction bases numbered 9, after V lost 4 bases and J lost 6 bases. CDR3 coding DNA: TGTGCCAGCAGCCCTCGGGGGGGTGCGGGCAATGAGCAGTTCTTC. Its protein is CASSPRGGAGNEQFF.

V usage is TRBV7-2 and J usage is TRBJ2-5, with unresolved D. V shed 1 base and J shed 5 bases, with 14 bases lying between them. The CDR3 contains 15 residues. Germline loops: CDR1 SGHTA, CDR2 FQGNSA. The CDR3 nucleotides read TGTGCCAGCAGCTTAGTCAAATCAGGCGCGGAGACCCAGTACTTC. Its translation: CASSLVKSGAETQYF.

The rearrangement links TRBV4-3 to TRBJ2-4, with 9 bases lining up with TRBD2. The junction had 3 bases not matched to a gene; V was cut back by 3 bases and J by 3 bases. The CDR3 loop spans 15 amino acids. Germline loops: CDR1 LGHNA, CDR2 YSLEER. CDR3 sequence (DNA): TGCGCCAGCAGCCAGTTAGCGGGAGTCAAAAACATTCAGTACTTC. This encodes CASSQLAGVKNIQYF.

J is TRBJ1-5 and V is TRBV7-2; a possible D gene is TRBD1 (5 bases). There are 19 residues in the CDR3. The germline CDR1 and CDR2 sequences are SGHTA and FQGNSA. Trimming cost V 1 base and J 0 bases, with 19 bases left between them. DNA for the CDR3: TGTGCCAGCAGCTTAGTGCAGTTTAGTGGGGCCAATAGCAATCAGCCCCAGCATTTT. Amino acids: CASSLVQFSGANSNQPQHF. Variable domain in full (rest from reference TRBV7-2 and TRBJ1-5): GAGVSQSPSNKVTEKGKDVELRCDPISGHTALYWYRQSLGQGLEFLIYFQGNSAPDKSGLPSDRFSAERTGGSVSTLTIQRTQQEDSAVYLCASSLVQFSGANSNQPQHFGDGTRLSIL.

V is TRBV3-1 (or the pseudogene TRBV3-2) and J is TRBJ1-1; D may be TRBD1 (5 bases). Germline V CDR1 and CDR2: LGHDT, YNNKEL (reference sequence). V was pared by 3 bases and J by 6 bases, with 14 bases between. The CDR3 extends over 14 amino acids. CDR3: CASSHGIREAEAFF. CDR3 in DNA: TGTGCCAGCAGCCATGGGATCAGGGAGGCTGAAGCTTTCTTT.

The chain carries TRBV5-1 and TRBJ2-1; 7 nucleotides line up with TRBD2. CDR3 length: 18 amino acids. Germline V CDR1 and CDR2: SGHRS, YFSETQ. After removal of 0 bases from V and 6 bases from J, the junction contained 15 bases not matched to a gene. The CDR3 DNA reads TGCGCCAGCAGCTTGGCTTCCCCCAGAGCGGGACCACGCAATGAGCAGTTCTTC. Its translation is CASSLASPRAGPRNEQFF.

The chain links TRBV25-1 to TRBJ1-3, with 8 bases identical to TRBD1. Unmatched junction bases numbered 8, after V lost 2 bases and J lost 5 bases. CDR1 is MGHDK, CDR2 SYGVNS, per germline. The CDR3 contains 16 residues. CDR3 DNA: TGTGCCAGCAGTGAAATTTTAGGGACAGGAAGAAACACCATATATTTT. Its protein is CASSEILGTGRNTIYF.

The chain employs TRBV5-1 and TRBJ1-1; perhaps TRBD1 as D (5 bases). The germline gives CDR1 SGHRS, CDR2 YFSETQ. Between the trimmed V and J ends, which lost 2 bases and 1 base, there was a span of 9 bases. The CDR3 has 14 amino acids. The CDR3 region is CASSFQGQNTEAFF. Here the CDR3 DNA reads TGCGCCAGCAGCTTTCAGGGTCAGAACACTGAAGCTTTCTTT.

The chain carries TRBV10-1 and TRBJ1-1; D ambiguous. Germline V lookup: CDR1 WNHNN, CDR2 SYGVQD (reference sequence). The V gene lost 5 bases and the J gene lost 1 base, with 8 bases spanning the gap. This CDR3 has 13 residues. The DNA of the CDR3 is TGCGCCAGCAGTCAGGAAACGAACACTGAAGCTTTCTTT. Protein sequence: CASSQETNTEAFF.

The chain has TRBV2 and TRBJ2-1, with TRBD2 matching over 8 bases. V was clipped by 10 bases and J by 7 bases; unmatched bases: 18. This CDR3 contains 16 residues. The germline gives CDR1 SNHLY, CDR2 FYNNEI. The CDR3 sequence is CATPGGSGKVNNEQFF. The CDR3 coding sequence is TGTGCCACCCCTGGAGGTAGCGGGAAGGTCAATAATGAGCAGTTCTTC.

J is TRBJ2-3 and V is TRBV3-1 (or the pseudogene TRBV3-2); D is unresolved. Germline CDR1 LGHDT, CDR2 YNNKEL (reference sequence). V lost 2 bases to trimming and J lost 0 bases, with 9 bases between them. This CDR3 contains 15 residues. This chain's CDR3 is CASSQRRNSTDTQYF. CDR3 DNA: TGTGCCAGCAGCCAAAGGCGGAATAGCACAGATACGCAGTATTTT.

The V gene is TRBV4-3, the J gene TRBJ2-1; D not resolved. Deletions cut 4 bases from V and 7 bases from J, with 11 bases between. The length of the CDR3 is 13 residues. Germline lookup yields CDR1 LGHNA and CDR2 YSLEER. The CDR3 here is CASSPTDGNEQFF. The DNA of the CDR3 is TGCGCCAGCAGCCCGACTGATGGGAATGAGCAGTTCTTC.

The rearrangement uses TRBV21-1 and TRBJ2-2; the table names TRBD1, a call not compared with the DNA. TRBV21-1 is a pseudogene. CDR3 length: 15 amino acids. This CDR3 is CASSIGDRGTGELFF. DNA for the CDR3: TGTGCCAGCAGCATTGGGGACAGGGGCACCGGGGAGCTGTTTTTT.

CDR3 residues: CASSQAGEPLHF. CDR3 sequence (DNA): TGTGCCAGCAGCCAAGCAGGGGAACCCCTCCACTTT. The chain joins TRBV3-1 (or the pseudogene TRBV3-2) to TRBJ1-6; D perhaps matches TRBD1 (6 bases). CDR3 length equals 12 residues. V was shortened by 1 base and J by 12 bases, with 7 bases between the two germline ends. Germline V CDR1 and CDR2: LGHDT, YNNKEL (reference sequence).

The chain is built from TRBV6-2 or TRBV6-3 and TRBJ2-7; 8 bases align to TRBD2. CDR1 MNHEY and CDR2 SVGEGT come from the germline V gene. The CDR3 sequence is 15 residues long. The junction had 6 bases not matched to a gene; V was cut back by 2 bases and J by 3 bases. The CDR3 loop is CASSYRSGGFYEQYF. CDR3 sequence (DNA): TGTGCCAGCAGTTACAGGAGCGGGGGTTTCTACGAGCAGTACTTC.

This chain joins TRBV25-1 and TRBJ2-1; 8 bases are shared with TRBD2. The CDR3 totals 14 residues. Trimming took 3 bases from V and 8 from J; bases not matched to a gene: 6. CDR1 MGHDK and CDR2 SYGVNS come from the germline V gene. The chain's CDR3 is CASSDQRERDEQFF. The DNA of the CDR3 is TGTGCCAGCAGTGATCAGCGGGAGCGCGATGAGCAGTTCTTC.

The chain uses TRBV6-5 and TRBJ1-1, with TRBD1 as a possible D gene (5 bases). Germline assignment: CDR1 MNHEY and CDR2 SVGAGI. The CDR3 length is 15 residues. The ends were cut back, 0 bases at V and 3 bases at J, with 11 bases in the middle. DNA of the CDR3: TGTGCCAGCAGTTACTCGATCAGGGCGGACACTGAAGCTTTCTTT. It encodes CASSYSIRADTEAFF.

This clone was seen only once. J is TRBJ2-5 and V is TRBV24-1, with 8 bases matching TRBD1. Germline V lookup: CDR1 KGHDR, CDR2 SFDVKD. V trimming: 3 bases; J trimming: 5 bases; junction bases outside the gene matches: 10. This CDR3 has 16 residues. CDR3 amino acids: CATSDPRTGLVETQYF. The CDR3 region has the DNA TGTGCCACCAGTGATCCGCGGACAGGGTTGGTGGAGACCCAGTACTTC.

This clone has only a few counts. CDR3 region: CASSPTNEKLFF. The CDR3 DNA reads as TGCGCCAGCAGCCCTACGAATGAAAAACTGTTTTTT. The genes are TRBV23-1 and TRBJ1-4; no clear D. TRBV23-1 is an ORF, and what it does is uncertain. Between the trimmed V and J ends, which lost 6 bases and 5 bases, there was a span of 7 bases. The CDR3 length is 12 residues.

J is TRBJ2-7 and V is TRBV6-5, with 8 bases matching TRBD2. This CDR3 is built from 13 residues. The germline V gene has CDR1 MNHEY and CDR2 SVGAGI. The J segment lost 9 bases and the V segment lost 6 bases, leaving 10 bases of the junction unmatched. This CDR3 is CASRGLVRDLQYF. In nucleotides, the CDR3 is TGTGCCAGCAGGGGACTAGTCCGTGATCTGCAGTACTTC.

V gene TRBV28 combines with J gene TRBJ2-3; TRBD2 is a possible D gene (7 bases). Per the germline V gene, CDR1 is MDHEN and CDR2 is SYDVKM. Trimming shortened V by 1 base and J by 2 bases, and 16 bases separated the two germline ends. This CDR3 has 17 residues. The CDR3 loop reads CASSLLRGPPPTDTQYF. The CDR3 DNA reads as TGTGCCAGCAGTTTATTGCGGGGGCCTCCCCCCACAGATACGCAGTATTTT. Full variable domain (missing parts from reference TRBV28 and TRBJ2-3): DVKVTQSSRYLVKRTGEKVFLECVQDMDHENMFWYRQDPGLGLRLIYFSYDVKMKEKGDIPEGYSVSREKKERFSLILESASTNQTSMYLCASSLLRGPPPTDTQYFGPGTRLTVL.

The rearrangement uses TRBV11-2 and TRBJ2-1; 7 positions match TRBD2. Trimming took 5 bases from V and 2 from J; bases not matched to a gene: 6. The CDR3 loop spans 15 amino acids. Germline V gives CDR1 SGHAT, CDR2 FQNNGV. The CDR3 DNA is TGTGCCAGCAGCGAGAGTAGCGGGCCCTACAATGAGCAGTTCTTC. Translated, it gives CASSESSGPYNEQFF.

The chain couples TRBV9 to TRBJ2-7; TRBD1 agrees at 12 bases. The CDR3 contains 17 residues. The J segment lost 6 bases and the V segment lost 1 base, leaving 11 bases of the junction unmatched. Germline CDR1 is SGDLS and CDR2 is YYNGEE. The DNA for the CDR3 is TGTGCCAGCAGCGTAACTAATAAGGGACAGGGGGCTGCCGAGCAGTACTTC. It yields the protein CASSVTNKGQGAAEQYF.

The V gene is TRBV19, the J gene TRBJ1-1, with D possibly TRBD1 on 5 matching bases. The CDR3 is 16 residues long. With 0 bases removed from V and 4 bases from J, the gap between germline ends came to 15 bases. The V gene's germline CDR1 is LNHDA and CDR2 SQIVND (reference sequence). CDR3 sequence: CASSIEGGGAGTEAFF. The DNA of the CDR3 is TGTGCCAGTAGTATAGAGGGTGGAGGGGCAGGCACTGAAGCTTTCTTT.